The sample holds many counts of the clone carrying this T cell receptor (beta chain). These data originate in a study of neurological immune-mediated disorders. The germline V gene has CDR1 SQVTM and CDR2 ANQGSEA. V lost 4 bases to trimming and J lost 3 bases, with 12 bases between them. This CDR3 contains 13 residues. Using its own MiXCR run on the 5' RACE reads, TCRdb lists one record per CDR3 protein. The sample has roughly 80,000 distinct CDR3 sequences; roughly 17% are singletons. This receptor was obtained from a woman aged 40 to 50 in good health. Sequenced input: PBMCs. V usage is TRBV29-1 and J usage is TRBJ1-1, with D perhaps TRBD1 (5 bases). DNA of the CDR3: TGCAGCGTTGCTGGGGGGGGGGACACTGAAGCTTTCTTT. The encoded protein is CSVAGGGDTEAFF.